This is a list of T cell receptor beta chains from one sample in a study of T cell repertoires in cytomegalovirus infection. In TCRdb, the reads were re-called with MiXCR into one record per CDR3 protein. The data hold hundreds of thousands of distinct CDR3 sequences, with roughly a quarter observed a single time. The sample taken for sequencing was CD8+ T cells from PBMCs. The receptor set was obtained from a human donor in good health (CMV status not recorded). Some clones in this sample may be carry-over from other donors' samples. The CDR3 runs from the conserved cysteine through the conserved F or W. A D gene is named only where the DNA matches it firmly. Expanded clones get a size class; other rows say once, few or many, or leave the size out.

V gene: TRBV7-9
J gene: TRBJ1-1
clone size: -
D gene: -
CDR3 protein: CASSLAVRLREHEAFF
CDR3 DNA: TGTGCCAGCAGCTTAGCGGTACGTCTTCGCGAGCATGAAGCTTTCTTT

V gene: TRBV5-5
J gene: TRBJ2-1
clone size: -
D gene: TRBD1
CDR3 protein: CASRPPGGSEQFF
CDR3 DNA: TGTGCCAGCAGACCGCCAGGGGGCAGTGAGCAGTTCTTC

V gene: TRBV7-2
J gene: TRBJ1-1
clone size: many
D gene: TRBD1
CDR3 protein: CASSPRGWGTEAFF
CDR3 DNA: TGTGCCAGCAGCCCCAGGGGGTGGGGGACTGAAGCTTTCTTT

V gene: TRBV29-1
J gene: TRBJ2-1
clone size: -
D gene: TRBD2
CDR3 protein: CSVTGTSYYNEQFF
CDR3 DNA: TGCAGCGTCACCGGGACTAGCTATTACAATGAGCAGTTCTTC

V gene: TRBV29-1
J gene: TRBJ1-2
clone size: -
D gene: -
CDR3 protein: CSVEDSEPNYGYTF
CDR3 DNA: TGCAGCGTTGAAGACAGCGAACCTAACTATGGCTACACCTTC

V gene: TRBV12-3/TRBV12-4
J gene: TRBJ1-1
clone size: -
D gene: -
CDR3 protein: CASRHSEAFF
CDR3 DNA: TGTGCCAGCAGGCACAGTGAAGCTTTCTTT

V gene: TRBV7-2
J gene: TRBJ2-3
clone size: many
D gene: TRBD1
CDR3 protein: CASSHGTGSTDTQYF
CDR3 DNA: TGTGCCAGCAGCCACGGGACAGGGAGCACAGATACGCAGTATTTT

V gene: TRBV14
J gene: TRBJ2-3
clone size: -
D gene: -
CDR3 protein: CASSQDPWAAADTQYF
CDR3 DNA: TGTGCCAGCAGCCAAGATCCATGGGCGGCTGCAGATACGCAGTATTTT

V gene: TRBV7-9
J gene: TRBJ2-3
clone size: few
D gene: -
CDR3 protein: CASSSGVRYWYF
CDR3 DNA: TGTGCCAGCAGCTCCGGGGTGAGGTACTGGTATTTT

V gene: TRBV7-9
J gene: TRBJ2-1
clone size: many
D gene: -
CDR3 protein: CASSLAEGIYNEQFF
CDR3 DNA: TGTGCCAGCAGCTTAGCGGAGGGGATCTACAATGAGCAGTTCTTC

V gene: TRBV29-1
J gene: TRBJ2-7
clone size: -
D gene: TRBD2
CDR3 protein: CSVERGESYEQYF
CDR3 DNA: TGCAGCGTTGAACGGGGGGAGTCCTACGAGCAGTACTTC

V gene: TRBV24-1
J gene: TRBJ2-1
clone size: few
D gene: TRBD2
CDR3 protein: CATSDFGGGSYNEQFF
CDR3 DNA: TGTGCCACCAGTGATTTTGGGGGGGGCTCCTACAATGAGCAGTTCTTC

V gene: TRBV13
J gene: TRBJ2-7
clone size: -
D gene: TRBD2
CDR3 protein: CASSLERGQAYEQYF
CDR3 DNA: TGTGCCAGCAGCTTGGAGCGGGGTCAAGCCTACGAGCAGTACTTC

V gene: TRBV6-2/TRBV6-3
J gene: TRBJ2-2
clone size: once
D gene: -
CDR3 protein: CASTPLRENTGELFF
CDR3 DNA: TGTGCCAGCACCCCCCTCCGCGAAAACACCGGGGAGCTGTTTTTT

V gene: TRBV19
J gene: TRBJ2-1
clone size: few
D gene: TRBD2
CDR3 protein: CASSGLARNEQFF
CDR3 DNA: TGTGCCAGTAGCGGACTAGCTCGGAATGAGCAGTTCTTC